A single count supports the clone carrying this T cell receptor (beta chain). The sample comes from a study of cytomegalovirus exposure and HLA in healthy donors. CDR1 is SGHDN, CDR2 FVKESK, per germline. Deletions cut 4 bases from V and 0 bases from J, with 16 bases between. The CDR3 has 16 amino acids. A multiplex PCR was run with 60 Vbeta primers and 13 Jbeta primers. The repertoire was sequenced with immunoSEQ multiplex PCR; TCRdb's copy has only in-frame clones and lacks some. This table has 150,000 to 200,000 clones, 80% appearing once. Sequences were obtained from PBMCs. This receptor was taken from a man aged 25-45 years in good health and CMV-seronegative. This chain uses TRBV14 with TRBJ2-7, with a tentative D call TRBD2 (5 bases). CDR3 in DNA: TGTGCCAGCAGCCCCTCTTGGAGCGGCTACTCCTACGAGCAGTACTTC. It specifies CASSPSWSGYSYEQYF.